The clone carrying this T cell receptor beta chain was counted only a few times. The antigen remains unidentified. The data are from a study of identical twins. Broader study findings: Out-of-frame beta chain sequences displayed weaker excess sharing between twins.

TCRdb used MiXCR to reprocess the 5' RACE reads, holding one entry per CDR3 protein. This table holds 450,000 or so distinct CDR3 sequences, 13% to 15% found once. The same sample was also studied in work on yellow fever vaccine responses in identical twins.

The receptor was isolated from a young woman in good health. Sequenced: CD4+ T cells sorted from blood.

For the CDR3, the DNA is TGCAGCGGGAGAAGGTCAAGCTCCTACAATGAGCAGTTCTTC. Its translation is CSGRRSSSYNEQFF. V is TRBV29-1 and J is TRBJ2-1; D remains ambiguous. The CDR3 consists of 14 residues. CDR1 SQVTM and CDR2 ANQGSEA come from the germline V gene. The V and J ends lost 7 bases and 0 bases respectively, with 13 bases between them.